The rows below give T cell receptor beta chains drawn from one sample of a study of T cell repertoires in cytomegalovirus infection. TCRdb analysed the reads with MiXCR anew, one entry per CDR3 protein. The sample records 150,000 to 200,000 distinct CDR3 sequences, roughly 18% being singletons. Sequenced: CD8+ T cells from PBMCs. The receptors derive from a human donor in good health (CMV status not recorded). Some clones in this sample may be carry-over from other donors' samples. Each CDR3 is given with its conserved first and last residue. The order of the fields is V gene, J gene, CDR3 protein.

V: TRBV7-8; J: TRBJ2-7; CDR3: CASSLARSSSYEQYF
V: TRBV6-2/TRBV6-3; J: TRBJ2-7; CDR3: CASRSLDGPSGDEQYF
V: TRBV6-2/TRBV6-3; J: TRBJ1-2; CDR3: CASSYSGVGYGYTF
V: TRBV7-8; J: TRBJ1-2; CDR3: CASSSSNYGYTF
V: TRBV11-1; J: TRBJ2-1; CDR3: CASSLGGGEDINNEQFF
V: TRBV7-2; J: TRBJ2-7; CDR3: CASSLRGYEQYF
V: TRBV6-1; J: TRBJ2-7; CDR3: CASSTDVSYEQYF
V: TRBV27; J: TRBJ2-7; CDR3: CASSLSNRGHNEQYF
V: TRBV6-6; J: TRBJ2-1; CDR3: CASSYDPLREQFF
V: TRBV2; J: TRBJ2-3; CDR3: CASTEGEDTQYF
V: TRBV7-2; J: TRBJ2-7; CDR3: CASSLDGIPLLYEQYF
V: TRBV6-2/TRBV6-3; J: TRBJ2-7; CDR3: CASRPRGSSYEQYF
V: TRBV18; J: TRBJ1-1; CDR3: CASSVTGNAEAFF
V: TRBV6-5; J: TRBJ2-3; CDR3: CASSYNPGSLRDTQYF
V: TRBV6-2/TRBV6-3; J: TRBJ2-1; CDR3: CARSWREASYNEQFF
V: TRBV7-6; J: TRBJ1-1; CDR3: CASSGWTGQNTEAFF
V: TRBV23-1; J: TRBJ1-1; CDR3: CASSQSGGTEAFF
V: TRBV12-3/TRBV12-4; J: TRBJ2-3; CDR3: CASSPRDRGRNTQYF
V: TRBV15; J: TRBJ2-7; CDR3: CATSRDRDYSYEQYF
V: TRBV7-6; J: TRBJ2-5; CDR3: CASSPRTSGEDQYF
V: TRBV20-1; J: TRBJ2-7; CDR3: CSARADRSSYEQYF
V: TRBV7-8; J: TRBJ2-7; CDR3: CASSTRTGGFNYEQYF
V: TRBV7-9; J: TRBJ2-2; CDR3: CASSSSVGGRDTGELFF
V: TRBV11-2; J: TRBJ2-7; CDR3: CASRDTSASYEQYF
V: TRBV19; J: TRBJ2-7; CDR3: CATGDFTYEQYF
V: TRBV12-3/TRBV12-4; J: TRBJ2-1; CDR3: CASKFSGSPYNEQFF
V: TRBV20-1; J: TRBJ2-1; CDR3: CSAARTSGHNEQFF
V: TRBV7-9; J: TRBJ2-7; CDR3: CASSLDGPGGALGSYEQYF
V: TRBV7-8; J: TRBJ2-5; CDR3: CASILAVTSESGEETQYF
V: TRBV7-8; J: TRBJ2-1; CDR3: CASSLVGREGSSEQFF
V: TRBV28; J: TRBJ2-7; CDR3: CASSFGWDRAWEQYF
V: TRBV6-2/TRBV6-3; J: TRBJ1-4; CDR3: CASSDPTGPATNEKLFF
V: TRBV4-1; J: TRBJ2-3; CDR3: CASSQGLAGYTDTQYF
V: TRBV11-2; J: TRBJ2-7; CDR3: CASTLTQRPGDEQYF
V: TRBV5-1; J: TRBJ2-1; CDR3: CASSYLDSYNEQFF
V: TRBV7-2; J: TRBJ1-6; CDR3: CASSLDLEPGGRSNSPLHF
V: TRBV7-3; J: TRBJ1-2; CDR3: CASSLQGFDRTLHGDGYTF
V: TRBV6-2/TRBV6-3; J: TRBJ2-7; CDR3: CASSYSTSGSPYEQYF
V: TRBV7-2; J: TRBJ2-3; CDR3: CASSTSDTQYF
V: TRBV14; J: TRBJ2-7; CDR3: CASSQGTGPYEQYF
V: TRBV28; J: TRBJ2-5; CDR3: CASSLGLAGVSGETQYF